The rows below give T cell receptor beta chains drawn from one sample of a study of T cell repertoires in cytomegalovirus infection. TCRdb itself ran the reads through MiXCR, one entry per CDR3 protein. Of about 890,000 distinct CDR3 sequences listed, about 33% are singletons. No antigen has been assigned to these receptors. The specimen comprised cultured CD8+ T cells from PBMCs, sampled from culture after CMV antigen stimulation. The receptors were gathered from a human donor in good health (CMV status not recorded). Some clones in this sample may be carry-over from other donors' samples. The CDR3 runs from the conserved cysteine through the conserved F or W. A D gene is named only where the DNA matches it firmly. The size field is filled for only some rows; it gives once, few, many or a size class.

14 | . | TRBJ2-1 | TRBV27 | TRBD1 | TGTGCCACCGGGACAGGGTATAACTACAATGAGCAGTTCTTC | CATGTGYNYNEQFF
15 | . | TRBJ2-3 | TRBV10-3 | TRBD2 | TGTGCCATCAGGCGACTAGTCGGGGGGGAAAATACGCAGTATTTT | CAIRRLVGGENTQYF
18 | few | TRBJ1-4 | TRBV20-1 | TRBD1 | TGCAGTGCTAGAGATCGAGGACCCACGGCAGGGGGCCATGAAAAACTGTTTTTT | CSARDRGPTAGGHEKLFF
16 | . | TRBJ1-1 | TRBV28 | TRBD1 | TGTGCCAGCAGTTTCCCCACGACAGGGATGAACACTGAAGCTTTCTTT | CASSFPTTGMNTEAFF
13 | many | TRBJ2-7 | TRBV7-6 | . | TGTGCCAGCAGCTTAGTTAGGTCCTACGAGCAGTACTTC | CASSLVRSYEQYF
16 | . | TRBJ2-3 | TRBV7-6 | TRBD2 | TGTGTCAGCAGCATGTGGACTAGTGGGGCCACAGATACGCAGTATTTT | CVSSMWTSGATDTQYF
16 | . | TRBJ1-6 | TRBV14 | . | TGTGCCAGCAGCCAAGATTACGACAGTTATAATTCACCCCTCCACTTT | CASSQDYDSYNSPLHF
15 | . | TRBJ1-5 | TRBV12-3/TRBV12-4 | TRBD1 | TGTGCCAGCAGCTACAGGACAGGCTTAAATCAGCCCCAGCATTTT | CASSYRTGLNQPQHF
17 | few | TRBJ2-2 | TRBV11-3 | TRBD1 | TGTGCCAGCAGCCCACGCACAGGGGAACTGAACACCGGGGAGCTGTTTTTT | CASSPRTGELNTGELFF
17 | . | TRBJ1-1 | TRBV7-9 | . | TGTGCCAGCAGCCGCACTCGTGAGACAGCTACGAACACTGAAGCTTTCTTT | CASSRTRETATNTEAFF
18 | . | TRBJ1-6 | TRBV19 | . | TGTGCCAGTAGTCCCCCCAGATCCGGCAGACTCTATAATTCACCCCTCCACTTT | CASSPPRSGRLYNSPLHF
16 | few | TRBJ2-7 | TRBV27 | TRBD1 | TGTGCCAGCAGTCCCAGACAGGGGGGTAGGTCCTACGAGCAGTACTTC | CASSPRQGGRSYEQYF
16 | few | TRBJ2-7 | TRBV20-1 | . | TGCAGTGCTAGGCCTTTTAAGAGGGGGACTTCCTACGAGCAGTACTTC | CSARPFKRGTSYEQYF
17 | . | TRBJ2-4 | TRBV29-1 | . | TGCAGCGTTGAAGATGTAGGCAGCAGATTAGCCAAAAACATTCAGTACTTC | CSVEDVGSRLAKNIQYF
15 | few | TRBJ2-2 | TRBV4-1 | . | TGTGCCAGCAGCGATAGGGACACTGAGACCGGGGAGCTGTTTTTT | CASSDRDTETGELFF
13 | once | TRBJ1-1 | TRBV7-6 | . | TGTGTCAGCAGCCCGGGGGCCGGTTTTAAAGCTTTCTTT | CVSSPGAGFKAFF
14 | few | TRBJ1-1 | TRBV6-5 | . | TGTGCCAGCAGTTACAAAGCCATGAACACTGAAGCTTTCTTT | CASSYKAMNTEAFF
17 | few | TRBJ2-1 | TRBV27 | TRBD2 | TGTGCCAGCACCCCGGCGAGCGGGGGGGCGTCCTACAATGAGCAGTTCTTC | CASTPASGGASYNEQFF
14 | few | TRBJ2-5 | TRBV28 | . | TGTGCCAGCAGCTCGGACTACTTACAAGAGACCCAGTACTTC | CASSSDYLQETQYF
12 | . | TRBJ1-2 | TRBV7-9 | . | TGTGCCAGCAGCCCTACAGGGACCGGCTACACCTTC | CASSPTGTGYTF
17 | few | TRBJ2-3 | TRBV27 | TRBD2 | TGTGCCAGCAGTTTCATGACTAGCGGGGGGGCCACAGATACGCAGTATTTT | CASSFMTSGGATDTQYF
13 | few | TRBJ2-5 | TRBV28 | . | TGTGCCAGCAGTTTGCGACTGTCAGAGACCCAGTACTTC | CASSLRLSETQYF
12 | . | TRBJ2-7 | TRBV20-1 | . | TGCAGTGCTAGTGAGGGAGTCGACGAGCAGTACTTC | CSASEGVDEQYF
19 | few | TRBJ1-2 | TRBV27 | TRBD1 | TGTGCCAGCAGTTTATCGAAGGGACAGGGGGGAAGAGGCAACTATGGCTACACCTTC | CASSLSKGQGGRGNYGYTF
15 | few | TRBJ2-1 | TRBV7-9 | . | TGTGCCAGCAGCTTAGAGTTGGGGCCCTACAATGAGCAGTTCTTC | CASSLELGPYNEQFF
18 | many | TRBJ1-2 | TRBV12-5 | . | TGTGCTAGTGGTTTTCTATCCGGACAGAGGCTTTTAAACTATGGCTACACCTTC | CASGFLSGQRLLNYGYTF
14 | many | TRBJ1-2 | TRBV12-3/TRBV12-4 | TRBD1 | TGTGCCAGCAGTTTAGCGACAGGGTTTAATGGCTACACCTTC | CASSLATGFNGYTF
22 | . | TRBJ1-4 | TRBV12-3/TRBV12-4 | TRBD1 | TGTGCCAGCAGTTTTGGCCTACTCGACCCACACTATGGGGGACAGAATAATGAAAAACTGTTTTTT | CASSFGLLDPHYGGQNNEKLFF
14 | . | TRBJ1-2 | TRBV6-8 | . | TGTGCCAGCAGTTACTCGAGCAGGGGTGATGGCTACACCTTC | CASSYSSRGDGYTF
17 | few | TRBJ2-3 | TRBV27 | TRBD2 | TGTGCCAGCAGTTTATCTAGCGGGGGGCTTAGCACAGATACGCAGTATTTT | CASSLSSGGLSTDTQYF
14 | . | TRBJ2-5 | TRBV7-9 | . | TGTGCCAGCAGCGCCAGGGACCAAAGTGAGACCCAGTACTTC | CASSARDQSETQYF
17 | few | TRBJ2-3 | TRBV27 | . | TGTGCCAGCAGTCCCGCAGATTTGGGGAGGAGCACAGATACGCAGTATTTT | CASSPADLGRSTDTQYF
14 | . | TRBJ2-3 | TRBV28 | . | TGTGCCAGCAGTTTCCTTCCAGGGGCAGATACGCAGTATTTT | CASSFLPGADTQYF
13 | few | TRBJ2-3 | TRBV2 | . | TGTGCCAGCAGTGAAGACCGCACAGATACGCAGTATTTT | CASSEDRTDTQYF
19 | many | TRBJ2-3 | TRBV7-6 | TRBD2 | TGTGCCAGCAGCTTAGGTCTAGCGGGGGGGCCGTCTAGCACAGATACGCAGTATTTT | CASSLGLAGGPSSTDTQYF
15 | . | TRBJ2-1 | TRBV20-1 | . | TGCAGTGCTAGAGACCACCGAGGGGGGTACAATGAGCAGTTCTTC | CSARDHRGGYNEQFF
15 | . | TRBJ2-1 | TRBV13 | TRBD2 | TGTGCCAGCAGCTTGGGCGGGGGGGCCAGGAATGAGCAGTTCTTC | CASSLGGGARNEQFF
18 | . | TRBJ2-5 | TRBV28 | . | TGTGCCAGCAGTTTACTTGTCAGGGGGGAAAAGTACCAAGAGACCCAGTACTTC | CASSLLVRGEKYQETQYF
18 | . | TRBJ1-1 | TRBV7-8 | . | TGTGCCAGCAGCTTAGTCGGTGTATCCAGACCCCTGAACACTGAAGCTTTCTTT | CASSLVGVSRPLNTEAFF
17 | many | TRBJ2-7 | TRBV7-6 | . | TGTGCCAGCAGCTTAGAAGGTGACAGGAGGGCCTCCTACGAGCAGTACTTC | CASSLEGDRRASYEQYF
14 | . | TRBJ2-2 | TRBV7-7 | . | TGTGCTAGCAGCTTAGCCCCCTTGGGTGGGGAGCTGTTTTTT | CASSLAPLGGELFF
14 | few | TRBJ2-7 | TRBV5-1 | . | TGCGCCAGCAGCTCGGGGGCAGGGGGTTACGAGCAGTACTTC | CASSSGAGGYEQYF
14 | few | TRBJ2-5 | TRBV6-1 | . | TGTGCCAGCAGCCCCCTATGGATACAAGAGACCCAGTACTTC | CASSPLWIQETQYF
15 | . | TRBJ2-1 | TRBV10-3 | TRBD1 | TGTGCCATCAGTGTTTCGGGGGACAGGAACAATGAGCAGTTCTTC | CAISVSGDRNNEQFF
13 | few | TRBJ2-5 | TRBV12-3/TRBV12-4 | . | TGTGCCAGCAGTTTCCACAGTGGGGAGACCCAGTACTTC | CASSFHSGETQYF
16 | . | TRBJ2-1 | TRBV4-1 | TRBD2 | TGCGCCAGCAGCCCCTTTTCTAGCGGGGGACGCAATGAGCAGTTCTTC | CASSPFSSGGRNEQFF
15 | once | TRBJ2-7 | TRBV10-3 | . | TGTGCCATCAGTGATCCGGGGCCTTACTCCTACGAGCAGTACTTC | CAISDPGPYSYEQYF
13 | few | TRBJ1-2 | TRBV7-8 | . | TGTGCCAGCAGCGTCGGGGTTAACTATGGCTACACCTTC | CASSVGVNYGYTF
15 | once | TRBJ1-5 | TRBV7-6 | . | TGTGCCAGCAGCTTAGAAGCGGGAGGGGGTCAGCCCCAGCATTTT | CASSLEAGGGQPQHF
17 | few | TRBJ2-2 | TRBV5-1 | TRBD1 | TGCGCCAGCAGCTCGGACAGGGGGCGCAAAGTAACCGGGGAGCTGTTTTTT | CASSSDRGRKVTGELFF
16 | . | TRBJ1-6 | TRBV11-2 | . | TGTGCCAGAAGCCTTGTGGGGGATAGCTATAATTCACCCCTCCACTTT | CARSLVGDSYNSPLHF
18 | few | TRBJ2-7 | TRBV27 | . | TGTGCCAGCAGTTTACTTGGGACGCACCCTTCCCTTGTGGACGAGCAGTACTTC | CASSLLGTHPSLVDEQYF
14 | . | TRBJ1-2 | TRBV15 | . | TGTGCCACCAGCAGAGATCGGGGCTACTATGGCTACACCTTC | CATSRDRGYYGYTF
18 | many | TRBJ2-2 | TRBV7-2 | TRBD2 | TGTGCCAGCAGCTTACCTAGCGGGGGGGCCGCGAACACCGGGGAGCTGTTTTTT | CASSLPSGGAANTGELFF
16 | many | TRBJ2-1 | TRBV7-2 | . | TGTGCCAGCAGCTTAGGGGTCCAGTTAACCTACAATGAGCAGTTCTTC | CASSLGVQLTYNEQFF